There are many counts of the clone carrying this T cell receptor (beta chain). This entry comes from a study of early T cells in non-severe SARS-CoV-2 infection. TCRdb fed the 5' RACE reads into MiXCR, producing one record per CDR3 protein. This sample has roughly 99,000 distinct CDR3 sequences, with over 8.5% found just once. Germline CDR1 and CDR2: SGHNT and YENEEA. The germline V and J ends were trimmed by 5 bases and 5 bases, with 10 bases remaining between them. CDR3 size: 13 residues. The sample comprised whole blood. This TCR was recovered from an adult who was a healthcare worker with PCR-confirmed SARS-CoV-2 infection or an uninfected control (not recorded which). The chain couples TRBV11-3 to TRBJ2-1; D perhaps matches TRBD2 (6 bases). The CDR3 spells CASSPRLDNEQFF. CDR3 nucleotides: TGTGCCAGCAGCCCTCGACTAGACAATGAGCAGTTCTTC.